This TCR beta chain was captured by sequencing in a study of T cells after yellow fever vaccination. Whole-study findings and limits: Just a small share of clonotypes turned up in the CD4 compartment as well as the CD8 compartment. Most clones from primary vaccination were detected again post-booster (almost 98% CD4, about 85% CD8). Abundant clonotypes from the bulk population could contaminate FACS-sorted repertoires.

A remark on this clonotype: No antigen is known for it.

From germline, CDR1 is DFQATT and CDR2 SNEGSKA (reference sequence). V was cut by 2 bases and J by 0 bases, with 11 bases left in between. This CDR3 has 15 amino acids. Each CDR3 protein gets one entry after TCRdb re-called the 5' RACE reads with MiXCR. The sample gives about 330,000 distinct CDR3 sequences, about 7.8% of which show up once; approximately 18% is in the top ten. The specimen comprised PBMCs, sampled roughly 47 days after the first yellow fever vaccination. This sequence originates from a man younger than 35 who received the YFV17D yellow fever vaccine. J is TRBJ2-1 and V is TRBV20-1; TRBD1 might be the D (5 bases). CDR3 DNA: TGCAGTGCTAGACACGGACACAGCTCCTACAATGAGCAGTTCTTC. Protein: CSARHGHSSYNEQFF.